This record concerns one TCR beta chain sequence. This sample was included in a study of CD8 T cells in ankylosing spondylitis. Quantitative 5'-RACE with molecular barcodes generated TCR beta libraries. One entry per CDR3 protein results from TCRdb running MiXCR on the 5' RACE reads. The table lists some 270,000 distinct CDR3 sequences, roughly 32% of them singletons, with around 4.4% in the top ten. Trimming left V 6 bases short and J 6 bases short, with 14 bases between. The germline V gene has CDR1 SNHLY and CDR2 FYNNEI. The CDR3 runs to 14 residues. This TCR was recovered from a male donor with ankylosing spondylitis or in good health (not recorded which). Sample: blood, either unsorted or a sorted T cell fraction (not recorded which). V and J are TRBV2 and TRBJ2-2; D unclear. The CDR3 protein is CASRLENQAGELFF. The CDR3 nucleotides read TGTGCCAGCAGATTGGAAAATCAGGCCGGGGAGCTGTTTTTT.